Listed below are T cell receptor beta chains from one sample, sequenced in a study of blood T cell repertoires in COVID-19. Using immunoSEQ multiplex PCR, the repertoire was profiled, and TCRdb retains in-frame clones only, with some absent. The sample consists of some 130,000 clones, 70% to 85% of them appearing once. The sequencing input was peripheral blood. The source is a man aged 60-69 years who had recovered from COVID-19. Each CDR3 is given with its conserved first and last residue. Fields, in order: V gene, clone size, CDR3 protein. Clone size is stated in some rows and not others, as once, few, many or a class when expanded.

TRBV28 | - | CASSLTGENSPLHF
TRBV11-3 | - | CASSLGTGSEAFF
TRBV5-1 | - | CASSLAGDYTEAFF
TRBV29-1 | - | CSARTGVVNEKLFF
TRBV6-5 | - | CASTGVLNTEAFF
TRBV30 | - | CAWFSGTGVLSPLHF
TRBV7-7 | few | CASSLGAGETYNEQFF
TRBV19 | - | CASSIGLAEPSTDTQYF
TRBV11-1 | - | CASSPDSSSSYNEQFF
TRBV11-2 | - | CASSLDRSGEQFF
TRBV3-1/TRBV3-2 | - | CASSSLAGEEYTQYF
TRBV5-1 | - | CASSPGTGGLYGYTF
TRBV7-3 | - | CASSPDRGVYNEQFF
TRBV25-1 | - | CASSEGLARGTLSYEQYF
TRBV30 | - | CAWSKGGEQYF
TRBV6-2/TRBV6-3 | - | CASSTRTSGGFQKQFF